These 16 T cell receptor beta chains were all obtained from the same sample, sequenced in a study of OX40 agonist ivuxolimab in advanced cancers. Measured with immunoSEQ multiplex PCR; TCRdb has only the in-frame clones, and not every one. The sample holds about 53,000 clones; more than 80% are singletons and the top ten take approximately 11%. Specimen: CD4+ or CD8+ T cells sorted from blood, collected in a trial of the OX40 agonist ivuxolimab. These receptors originate from an adult with an advanced solid tumor such as melanoma, head and neck, liver or kidney cancer.

V usage is TRBV6-5 and J usage is TRBJ2-5, with 9 positions matching TRBD1. The CDR3 length is 15 residues. Per the germline V gene, CDR1 is MNHEY and CDR2 is SVGAGI. Germline trimming cut 6 bases from V and 1 base from J; bases unmatched to any gene: 6. Here the CDR3 DNA reads TGTGCCAGCAGGCGGACAGGGGTAGGCCAAGAGACCCAGTACTTC. It translates to CASRRTGVGQETQYF.

This clone was seen just once. The chain uses TRBV28 and TRBJ1-2, with D possibly matching TRBD1 (5 bases). Trimming pared 8 bases from V and 0 bases from J, leaving 13 bases between. This CDR3 has 14 amino acids. Per germline, CDR1 MDHEN and CDR2 SYDVKM. The CDR3 region has the DNA TGTGCCAGCTCAAGCGGGGCAGCTAACTATGGCTACACCTTC. Its protein is CASSSGAANYGYTF.

V and J are TRBV28 and TRBJ2-1; D not certain. The V gene's germline CDR1 is MDHEN and CDR2 SYDVKM. The V gene lost 3 bases and the J gene lost 0 bases, with 9 bases spanning the gap. The CDR3 consists of 15 residues. The CDR3 DNA sequence: TGTGCCAGCAGTTTCCGCACATACTCCTACAATGAGCAGTTCTTC. Encoded protein: CASSFRTYSYNEQFF.

The chain recombines TRBV7-9 with TRBJ1-4, with 11 bases aligning to TRBD1. Germline CDR1 SEHNR, CDR2 FQNEAQ (reference sequence). V gave up 3 bases and J gave up 8 bases; unmatched junction bases: 8. The length of the CDR3 is 16 residues. The CDR3 sequence: CASSLIYGTGGEKLFF. The DNA of the CDR3 is TGTGCCAGCAGCTTGATATACGGGACAGGGGGAGAAAAACTGTTTTTT. Combining the CDR3 with reference TRBV7-9 and TRBJ1-4 gives the whole variable domain DTGVSQNPRHKITKRGQNVTFRCDPISEHNRLYWYRQTLGQGPEFLTYFQNEAQLEKSRLLSDRFSAERPKGSFSTLEIQRTEQGDSAMYLCASSLIYGTGGEKLFFGSGTQLSVL.

This clone was observed a handful of times. The rearrangement uses TRBV11-2 and TRBJ1-4; TRBD1 agrees at 9 bases. Germline trimming cut 3 bases from V and 4 bases from J; bases unmatched to any gene: 6. The CDR3 has 16 residues. The germline gives CDR1 SGHAT, CDR2 FQNNGV. The CDR3 DNA sequence: TGTGCCAGCAGCTTCTCCCCGGACAGGGGTAATGAAAAACTGTTTTTT. It codes for CASSFSPDRGNEKLFF. Based on the CDR3 plus reference TRBV11-2 and TRBJ1-4, the full variable domain is EAGVAQSPRYKIIEKRQSVAFWCNPISGHATLYWYQQILGQGPKLLIQFQNNGVVDDSQLPKDRFSAERLKGVDSTLKIQPAKLEDSAVYLCASSFSPDRGNEKLFFGSGTQLSVL.

The chain has TRBV2 and TRBJ2-2; TRBD2 might be the D (6 bases). The CDR3 is 13 amino acids. The germline CDR1 and CDR2 sequences are SNHLY and FYNNEI. V was cut by 5 bases and J by 5 bases, with 9 bases left in between. CDR3 nucleotide sequence: TGTGCCAGCAGTAGACTAGTAACCGGGGAGCTGTTTTTT. This gives the protein CASSRLVTGELFF.

The chain has TRBV7-9 and TRBJ2-1; D is unresolved. V lost 3 bases and J 3 bases, leaving 18 bases between the germline ends. Germline V gene data show CDR1 as SEHNR and CDR2 as FQNEAQ (reference sequence). The CDR3 totals 17 residues. CDR3 region: CASSFPDAQNDYNEQFF. DNA of the CDR3: TGTGCCAGCAGCTTCCCGGACGCTCAGAACGACTACAATGAGCAGTTCTTC.

This clone was seen only a few times. The rearrangement uses TRBV18 and TRBJ1-5; no clear D. V lost 5 bases to trimming and J lost 0 bases, with 5 bases between them. The CDR3 runs to 13 residues. Per germline, CDR1 KGHSH and CDR2 LQKENI. CDR3 sequence: CASSADSNQPQHF. Written as DNA, the CDR3 is TGTGCCAGCTCAGCGGATAGCAATCAGCCCCAGCATTTT.

The genes are TRBV11-1 and TRBJ2-7; 11 bases fit TRBD2. This CDR3 is 15 amino acids long. Germline V gives CDR1 SGHAT, CDR2 FQDESV (reference sequence). After removal of 2 bases from V and 6 bases from J, the junction contained 6 bases not matched to a gene. The CDR3 sequence is CASSLSLAGEGEQYF. The CDR3 nucleotides read TGTGCCAGCAGCTTATCACTAGCGGGAGAGGGCGAGCAGTACTTC. Combining the CDR3 with reference TRBV11-1 and TRBJ2-7 gives the whole variable domain EAEVAQSPRYKITEKSQAVAFWCDPISGHATLYWYRQILGQGPELLVQFQDESVVDDSQLPKDRFSAERLKGVDSTLKIQPAELGDSAMYLCASSLSLAGEGEQYFGPGTRLTVT.

V is TRBV19 and J is TRBJ2-7, with a tentative D call TRBD1 (7 bases). The V end was cut by 2 bases, the J end by 5 bases, with 10 bases between. Looked up from germline, CDR1 is LNHDA and CDR2 is SQIVND (reference sequence). This CDR3 is built from 13 residues. The CDR3 nucleotides read TGTGCCAGTAGTATACAGGGGGGTCACGAGCAGTACTTC. This translates into CASSIQGGHEQYF.

This chain links TRBV28 with TRBJ1-2; D is unresolved. The CDR3 is 14 residues long. The germline V and J ends were trimmed by 5 bases and 4 bases, with 14 bases remaining between them. Germline V CDR1 and CDR2: MDHEN, SYDVKM. The CDR3 DNA sequence: TGTGCCAGCAGTCGGTCGCACAGCCCCTATGGCTACACCTTC. Translated, it gives CASSRSHSPYGYTF.

This rearrangement joins TRBV7-2 to TRBJ1-1, with a possible D match to TRBD1 (6 bases). Germline CDR1 reads SGHTA; CDR2 reads FQGNSA. The CDR3 contains 15 residues. Trimming left V 1 base short and J 0 bases short, with 9 bases between. CDR3 residues: CASSLEGDMNTEAFF. The CDR3 DNA reads as TGTGCCAGCAGCTTAGAAGGGGACATGAACACTGAAGCTTTCTTT.

The table lists this clone with a few counts. The rearrangement links TRBV6-6 to TRBJ2-7; D is perhaps TRBD2 (5 bases). Trimming stripped 2 bases from V and 2 bases from J, with 7 bases between. The length of the CDR3 is 13 residues. Germline CDR1 MNHNY, CDR2 SVGAGI (reference sequence). CDR3 nucleotides: TGTGCCAGCAGTTACGCCGGGACCTACGAGCAGTACTTC. Protein: CASSYAGTYEQYF.

The V call is TRBV9, the J call TRBJ2-1, with 7 bases identical to TRBD2. Germline-derived CDR1 and CDR2 are SGDLS and YYNGEE. This CDR3 comprises 13 residues. V was clipped by 7 bases and J by 8 bases; unmatched bases: 9. This chain's CDR3 is CASGRGGSDEQFF. CDR3 sequence (DNA): TGTGCCAGCGGCCGGGGAGGGAGCGATGAGCAGTTCTTC. The full variable domain, with the rest looked up from reference TRBV9 and TRBJ2-1, is DSGVTQTPKHLITATGQRVTLRCSPRSGDLSVYWYQQSLDQGLQFLIQYYNGEERAKGNILERFSAQQFPDLHSELNLSSLELGDSALYFCASGRGGSDEQFFGPGTRLTVL.

This rearrangement joins TRBV4-1 to TRBJ2-7; D gene ambiguous. V dropped 2 bases and J dropped 4 bases, with 9 bases sitting between them. This CDR3 region has 13 residues. Germline V gene sequence: CDR1 MGHRA, CDR2 YSYEKL. The CDR3 region has the DNA TGCGCCAGCAGCCAAACAGCCCAGTACGAGCAGTACTTC. Its translation: CASSQTAQYEQYF.

The rearrangement links TRBV15 to TRBJ2-5; TRBD2 agrees at 8 bases. This CDR3 contains 14 residues. Germline V gene data show CDR1 as LNHNV and CDR2 as YYDKDF (reference sequence). The J segment lost 2 bases and the V segment lost 8 bases, leaving 7 bases of the junction unmatched. CDR3 sequence: CATAGGRAQETQYF. In DNA form, the CDR3 reads TGTGCCACCGCGGGGGGCAGGGCTCAAGAGACCCAGTACTTC. Filled out from reference TRBV15 and TRBJ2-5, the complete variable domain reads DAMVIQNPRYQVTQFGKPVTLSCSQTLNHNVMYWYQQKSSQAPKLLFHYYDKDFNNEADTPDNFQSRRPNTSFCFLDIRSPGLGDTAMYLCATAGGRAQETQYFGPGTRLLVL.